In its sample, the clone carrying this T cell receptor beta chain was seen many times. A second 7 to 11 cycle PCR used barcoded and J-beta primers. TCRdb reprocessed the 5' RACE reads via MiXCR and lists one record per CDR3 protein. Among about 1,500,000 distinct CDR3 sequences listed, 28% were seen once. This CDR3 is built from 16 residues. In germline, CDR1 is LGHNA, CDR2 YSLEER. Trimming removed 8 bases from V and 4 bases from J; junction bases left unmatched: 16. The data belong to a study of blood T cells in healthy people across ages. Isolation recovered at least 6 million PBMCs from every sample.

The chain combines TRBV4-3 with TRBJ2-7; 8 bases fit TRBD2. The TCR originated in a woman in her 30s in good health. The sample comprised blood. The CDR3 bases are TGCGCCAGCGGGGCGGAGTATGGACTAGCCCAATACGAGCAGTACTTC. It translates to CASGAEYGLAQYEQYF.